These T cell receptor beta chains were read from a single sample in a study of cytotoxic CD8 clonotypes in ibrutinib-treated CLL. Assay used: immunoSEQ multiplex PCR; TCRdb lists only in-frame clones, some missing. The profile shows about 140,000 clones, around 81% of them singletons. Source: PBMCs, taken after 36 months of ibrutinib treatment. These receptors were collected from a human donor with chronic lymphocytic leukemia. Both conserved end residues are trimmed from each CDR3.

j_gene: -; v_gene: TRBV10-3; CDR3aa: AISADRGDLYEQY
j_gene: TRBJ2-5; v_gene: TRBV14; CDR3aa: ASSQGSSGSQETQY
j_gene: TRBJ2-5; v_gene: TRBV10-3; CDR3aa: AIGANLETQY
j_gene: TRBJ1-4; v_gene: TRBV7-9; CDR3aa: ASSLEAGRRKLF
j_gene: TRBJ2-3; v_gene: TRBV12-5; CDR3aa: ASGLWVRSTDTQY
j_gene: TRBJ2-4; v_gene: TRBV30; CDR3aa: AWNQEGAKNIQY
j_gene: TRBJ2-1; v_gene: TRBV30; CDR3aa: AWERELRNEQF
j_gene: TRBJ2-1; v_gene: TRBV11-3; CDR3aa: ASSSSGSGPNEQF
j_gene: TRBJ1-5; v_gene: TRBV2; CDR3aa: ASSGDSNQPQH
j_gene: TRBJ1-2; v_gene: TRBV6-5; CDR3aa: ASSYRPTGNYGYT
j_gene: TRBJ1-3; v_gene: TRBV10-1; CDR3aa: ASSGTGATGNTIY
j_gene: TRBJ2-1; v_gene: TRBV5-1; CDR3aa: ASSGTGTYNEQF
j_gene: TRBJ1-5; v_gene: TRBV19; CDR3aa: ASSIPQQGISNQPQH
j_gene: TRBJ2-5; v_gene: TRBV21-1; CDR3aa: ASSKCPGRRGQETQY
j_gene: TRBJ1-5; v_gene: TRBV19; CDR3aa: ASSTPTGYQPQH
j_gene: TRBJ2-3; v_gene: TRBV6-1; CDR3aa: ASSGLAGGFTDTQY
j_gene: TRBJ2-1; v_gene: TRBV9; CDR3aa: ASSAHPTREQF
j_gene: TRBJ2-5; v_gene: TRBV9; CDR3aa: ASSVRDIQETQY
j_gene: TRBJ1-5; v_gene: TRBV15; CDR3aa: ATSSQHNQPQH
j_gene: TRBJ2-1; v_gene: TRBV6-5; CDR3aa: ASSPSTGYYNEQF
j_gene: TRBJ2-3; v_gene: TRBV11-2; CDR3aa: ASSLGRAASTDTQY
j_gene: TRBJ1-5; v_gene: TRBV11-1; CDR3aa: ASSLGLREPQH
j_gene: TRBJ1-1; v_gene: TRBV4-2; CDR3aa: ASSRQGGTEAF
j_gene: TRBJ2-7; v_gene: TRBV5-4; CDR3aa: ASSLFGGGFYEQY
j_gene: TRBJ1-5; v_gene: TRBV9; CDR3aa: ASSVGSNSNQPQH
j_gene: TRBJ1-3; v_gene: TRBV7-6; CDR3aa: ASSPSHGNTIY
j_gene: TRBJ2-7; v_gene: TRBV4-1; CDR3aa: ASRGTGNYEQY
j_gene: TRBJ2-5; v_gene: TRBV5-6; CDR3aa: ASSSFGETQY
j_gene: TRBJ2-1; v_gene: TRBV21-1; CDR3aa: ASSKPCGTSGRNEQF
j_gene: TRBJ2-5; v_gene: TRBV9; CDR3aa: ASSTRLSQETQY
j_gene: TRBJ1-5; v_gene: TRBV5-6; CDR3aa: ASSETNQPQH
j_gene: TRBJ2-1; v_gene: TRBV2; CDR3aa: ASSDQGSYNEQF
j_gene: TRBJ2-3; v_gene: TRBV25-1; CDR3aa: ASSHSGTLGADTQY
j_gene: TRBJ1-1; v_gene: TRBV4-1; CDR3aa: ASSQVVLNTEAF
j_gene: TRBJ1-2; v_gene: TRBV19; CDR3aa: ASSIDLRGYGYT
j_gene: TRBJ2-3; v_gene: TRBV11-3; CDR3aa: ASSFGAVDTQY
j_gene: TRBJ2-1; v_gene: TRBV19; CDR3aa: ASSIPRSREQF
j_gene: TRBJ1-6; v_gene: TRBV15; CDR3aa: ATSPRDVNSPLH
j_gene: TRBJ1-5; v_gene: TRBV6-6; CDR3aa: ASSYTSGGNQPQH
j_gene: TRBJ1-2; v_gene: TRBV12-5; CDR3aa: ASGLTGTGYT
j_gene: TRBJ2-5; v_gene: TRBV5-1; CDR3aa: ASSPTGVETQY
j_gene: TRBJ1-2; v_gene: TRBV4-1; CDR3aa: ASSQRDYGYT
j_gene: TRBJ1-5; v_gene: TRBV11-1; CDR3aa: ASSLGRQGPQH
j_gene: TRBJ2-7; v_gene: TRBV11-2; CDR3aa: ASSLDRGPYEQY
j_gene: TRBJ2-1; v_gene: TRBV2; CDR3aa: ASSDLGSATRQF
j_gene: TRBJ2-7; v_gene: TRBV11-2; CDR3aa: ASSPLTGLNYEQY
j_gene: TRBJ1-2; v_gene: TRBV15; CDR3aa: ATVPGFYGYT